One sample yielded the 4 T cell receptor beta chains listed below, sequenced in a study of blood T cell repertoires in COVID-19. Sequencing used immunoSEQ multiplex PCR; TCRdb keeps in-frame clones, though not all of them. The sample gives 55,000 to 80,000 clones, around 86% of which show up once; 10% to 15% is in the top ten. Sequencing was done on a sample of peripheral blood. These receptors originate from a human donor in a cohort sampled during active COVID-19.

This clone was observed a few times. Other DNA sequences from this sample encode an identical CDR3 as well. CDR3 residues: CASSLAGQTSNQPQHF. The CDR3 region has the DNA TGTGCCAGCAGCTTGGCCGGACAGACCAGCAATCAGCCCCAGCATTTT. V is TRBV5-6 and J is TRBJ1-5; a possible D gene is TRBD1 (6 bases). Per the germline V gene, CDR1 is SGHDT and CDR2 is YYEEEE. CDR3 size: 16 residues. V was cut by 0 bases and J by 1 base, with 11 bases left in between.

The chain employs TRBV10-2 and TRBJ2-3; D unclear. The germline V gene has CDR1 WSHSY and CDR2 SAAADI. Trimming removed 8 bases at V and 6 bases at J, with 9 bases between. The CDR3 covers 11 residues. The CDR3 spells CASVFGDTQYF. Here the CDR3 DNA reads TGCGCCAGCGTCTTCGGGGATACGCAGTATTTT.

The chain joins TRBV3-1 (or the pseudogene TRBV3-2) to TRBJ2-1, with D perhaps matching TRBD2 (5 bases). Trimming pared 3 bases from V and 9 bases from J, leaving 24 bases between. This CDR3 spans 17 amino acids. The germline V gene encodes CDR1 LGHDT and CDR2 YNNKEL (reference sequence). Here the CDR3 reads CASSHRERANPSVEQFF. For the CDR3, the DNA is TGTGCCAGCAGCCACCGAGAGAGGGCTAATCCTTCCGTTGAGCAGTTCTTC.

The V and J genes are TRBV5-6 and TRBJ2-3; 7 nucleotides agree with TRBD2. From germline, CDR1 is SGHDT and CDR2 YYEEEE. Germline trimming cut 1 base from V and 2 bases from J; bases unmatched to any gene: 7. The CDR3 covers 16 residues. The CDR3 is CASSLYSAGYTDTQYF. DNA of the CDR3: TGTGCCAGCAGCTTGTATTCAGCGGGGTACACAGATACGCAGTATTTT.